This T cell receptor (beta chain) is drawn from a study of OX40 agonist ivuxolimab in advanced cancers. Study outcomes and limitations: Averaging showed that CD8+ T cells had more expanded clones than CD4+ did.

With regard to this clone: Its specificity is not known.

This CDR3 is 13 amino acids long. V dropped 4 bases and J dropped 1 base, with 7 bases sitting between them. In germline, CDR1 is MGHDK, CDR2 SYGVNS. Here immunoSEQ multiplex PCR was the method, and the copy in TCRdb shows in-frame clones only, minus some. The sample contains 65,000 to 95,000 clones, around 87% of which appear only once. This TCR was recovered from an adult with an advanced solid tumor such as melanoma, head and neck, liver or kidney cancer. Sequences were derived from CD4+ or CD8+ T cells sorted from blood, sampled in a trial of the OX40 agonist ivuxolimab. The chain carries TRBV25-1 and TRBJ1-2, with a possible D match to TRBD1 (6 bases). The CDR3 DNA reads TGTGCCAGCAGTGTACAGGGTAACTATGGCTACACCTTC. It codes for CASSVQGNYGYTF.